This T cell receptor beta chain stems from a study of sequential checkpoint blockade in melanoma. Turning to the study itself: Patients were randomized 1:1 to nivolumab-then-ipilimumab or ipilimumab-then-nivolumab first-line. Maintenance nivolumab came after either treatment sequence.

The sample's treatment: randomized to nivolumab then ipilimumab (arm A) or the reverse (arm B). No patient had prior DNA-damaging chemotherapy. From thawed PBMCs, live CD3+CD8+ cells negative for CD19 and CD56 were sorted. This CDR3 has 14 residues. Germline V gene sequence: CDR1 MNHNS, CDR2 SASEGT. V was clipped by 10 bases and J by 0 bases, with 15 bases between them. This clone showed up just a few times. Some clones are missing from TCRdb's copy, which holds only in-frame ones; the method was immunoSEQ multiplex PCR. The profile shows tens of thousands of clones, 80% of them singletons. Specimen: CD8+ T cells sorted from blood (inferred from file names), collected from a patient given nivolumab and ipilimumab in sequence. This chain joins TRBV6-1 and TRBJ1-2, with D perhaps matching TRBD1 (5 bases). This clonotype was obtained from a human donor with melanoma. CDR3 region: CATQGLPPNYGYTF. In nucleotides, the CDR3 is TGTGCCACCCAGGGACTACCCCCTAACTATGGCTACACCTTC.